What follows is one T cell receptor (beta chain) and its context. The CDR3 loop spans 13 amino acids. Germline CDR1 MNHNS, CDR2 SASEGT. Deletions cut 2 bases from V and 3 bases from J, with 7 bases between. This entry comes from a study of blood T cell repertoires in COVID-19. This table comes from immunoSEQ multiplex PCR, and its TCRdb copy is limited to in-frame clones, with some not included. Among 220,000 or so clones listed, 85% to 90% were seen once. Sequenced: PBMCs or T cells enriched from blood (not recorded which). The sequence was collected from a woman aged 18-29 years in a cohort exposed to, infected with or recovered from COVID-19 (not recorded which). The J gene is TRBJ1-1, the V gene TRBV6-1; D is uncertain. The CDR3 coding sequence is TGTGCCAGCAGTGAATACGGAGACACTGAAGCTTTCTTT. Translating gives CASSEYGDTEAFF.